The present T cell receptor beta chain was sequenced within a study of blood T cell repertoires in COVID-19. Overall study context: Samples came from the United States, Italy and Spain, spanning acute and convalescent COVID-19. T cells, B-cell-depleted T cells, or PBMCs supplied cDNA or gDNA.

Germline V gene sequence: CDR1 DFQATT, CDR2 SNEGSKA (reference sequence). This CDR3 is 13 amino acids long. Deletions cut 3 bases from V and 2 bases from J, with 7 bases between. The method was immunoSEQ multiplex PCR; TCRdb's version includes in-frame clones alone and lacks a portion of them. The data hold some 260,000 clones, with 85% to 90% observed a single time. The TCR originated in a man aged 80 or over with acute or convalescent COVID-19. The gene calls are TRBV20-1 and TRBJ2-2; tentative D call: TRBD2 (5 bases). Specimen: peripheral blood. In nucleotides, the CDR3 is TGCAGTGCTAGTCGACTAAACACCGGGGAGCTGTTTTTT. It translates to CSASRLNTGELFF.